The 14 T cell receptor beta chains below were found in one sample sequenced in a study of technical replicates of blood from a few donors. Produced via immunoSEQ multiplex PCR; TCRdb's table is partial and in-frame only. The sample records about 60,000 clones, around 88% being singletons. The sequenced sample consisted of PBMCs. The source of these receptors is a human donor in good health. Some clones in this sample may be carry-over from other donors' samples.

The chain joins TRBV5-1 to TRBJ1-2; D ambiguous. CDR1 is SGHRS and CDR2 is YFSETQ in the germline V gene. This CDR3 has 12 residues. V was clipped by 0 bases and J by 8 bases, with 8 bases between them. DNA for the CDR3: TGCGCCAGCAGCTTGGTTGGGGAGGGCTACACCTTC. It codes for CASSLVGEGYTF. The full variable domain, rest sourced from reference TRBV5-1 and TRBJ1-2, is KAGVTQTPRYLIKTRGQQVTLSCSPISGHRSVSWYQQTPGQGLQFLFEYFSETQRNKGNFPGRFSGRQFSNSRSEMNVSTLELGDSALYLCASSLVGEGYTFGSGTRLTVV.

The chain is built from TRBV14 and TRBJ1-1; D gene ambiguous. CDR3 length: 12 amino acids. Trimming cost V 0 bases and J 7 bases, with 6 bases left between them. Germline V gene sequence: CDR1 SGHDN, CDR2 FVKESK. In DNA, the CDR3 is TGTGCCAGCAGCCAAGATGCCGGTGAAGCTTTCTTT. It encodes CASSQDAGEAFF. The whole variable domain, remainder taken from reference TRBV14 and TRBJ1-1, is EAGVTQFPSHSVIEKGQTVTLRCDPISGHDNLYWYRRVMGKEIKFLLHFVKESKQDESGMPNNRFLAERTGGTYSTLKVQPAELEDSGVYFCASSQDAGEAFFGQGTRLTVV.

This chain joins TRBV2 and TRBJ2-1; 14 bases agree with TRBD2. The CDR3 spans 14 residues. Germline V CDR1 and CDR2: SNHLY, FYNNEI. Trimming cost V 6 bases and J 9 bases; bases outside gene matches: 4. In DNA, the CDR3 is TGTGCCAGCAGGACTAGCGGGGGGGCCATTGAGCAGTTCTTC. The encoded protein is CASRTSGGAIEQFF.

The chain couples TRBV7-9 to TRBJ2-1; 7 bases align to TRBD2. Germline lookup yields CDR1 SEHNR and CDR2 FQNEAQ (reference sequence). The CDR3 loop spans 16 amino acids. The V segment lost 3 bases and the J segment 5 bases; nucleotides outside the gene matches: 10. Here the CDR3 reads CASSFFLASGNNEQFF. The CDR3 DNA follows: TGTGCCAGCAGCTTCTTTCTGGCTAGCGGCAACAATGAGCAGTTCTTC.

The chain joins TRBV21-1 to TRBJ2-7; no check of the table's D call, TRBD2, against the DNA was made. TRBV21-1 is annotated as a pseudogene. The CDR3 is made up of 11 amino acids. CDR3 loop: CASAVRGWQYF. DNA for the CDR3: TGTGCCAGCGCCGTGCGGGGGTGGCAGTACTTC.

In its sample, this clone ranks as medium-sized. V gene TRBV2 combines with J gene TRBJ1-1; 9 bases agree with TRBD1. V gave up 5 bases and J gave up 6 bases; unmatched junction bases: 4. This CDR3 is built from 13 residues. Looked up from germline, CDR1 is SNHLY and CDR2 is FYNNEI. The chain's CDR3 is CASSRGQGPEAFF. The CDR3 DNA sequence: TGTGCCAGCAGTAGGGGACAGGGACCTGAAGCTTTCTTT.

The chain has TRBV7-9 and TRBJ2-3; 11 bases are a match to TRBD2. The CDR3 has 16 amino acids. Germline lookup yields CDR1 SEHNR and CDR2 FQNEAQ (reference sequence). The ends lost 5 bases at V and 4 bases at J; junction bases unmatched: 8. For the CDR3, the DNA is TGTGCCAGCAGCACCCTAGCGGGAGGTGTATCAGATACGCAGTATTTT. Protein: CASSTLAGGVSDTQYF.

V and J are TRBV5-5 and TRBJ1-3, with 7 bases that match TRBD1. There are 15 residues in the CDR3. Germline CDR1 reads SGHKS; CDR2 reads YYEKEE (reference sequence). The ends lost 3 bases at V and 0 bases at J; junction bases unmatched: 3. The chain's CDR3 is CASSSQGVSGNTIYF. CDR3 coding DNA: TGTGCCAGCAGCTCTCAGGGGGTCTCTGGAAACACCATATATTTT. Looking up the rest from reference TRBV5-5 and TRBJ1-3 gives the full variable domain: DAGVTQSPTHLIKTRGQQVTLRCSPISGHKSVSWYQQVLGQGPQFIFQYYEKEERGRGNFPDRFSARQFPNYSSELNVNALLLGDSALYLCASSSQGVSGNTIYFGEGSWLTVV.

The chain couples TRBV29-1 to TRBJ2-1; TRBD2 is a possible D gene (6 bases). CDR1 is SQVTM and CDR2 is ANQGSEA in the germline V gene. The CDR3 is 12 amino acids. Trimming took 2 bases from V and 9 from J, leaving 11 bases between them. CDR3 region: CSVELWRGEQFF. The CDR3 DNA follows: TGCAGCGTTGAACTTTGGAGGGGTGAGCAGTTCTTC.

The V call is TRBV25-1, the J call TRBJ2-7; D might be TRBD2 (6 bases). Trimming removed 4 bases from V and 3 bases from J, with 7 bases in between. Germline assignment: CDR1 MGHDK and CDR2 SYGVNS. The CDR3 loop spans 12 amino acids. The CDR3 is CASSGGLYEQYF. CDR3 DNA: TGTGCCAGCAGTGGGGGACTCTACGAGCAGTACTTC.

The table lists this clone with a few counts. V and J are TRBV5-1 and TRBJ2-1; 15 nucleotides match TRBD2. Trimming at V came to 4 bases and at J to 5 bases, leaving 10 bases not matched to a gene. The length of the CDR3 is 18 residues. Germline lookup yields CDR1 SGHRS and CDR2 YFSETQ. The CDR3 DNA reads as TGCGCCAGCAGCGTGGGACTAGCGGGAGGAGTGTTGGACAATGAGCAGTTCTTC. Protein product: CASSVGLAGGVLDNEQFF.

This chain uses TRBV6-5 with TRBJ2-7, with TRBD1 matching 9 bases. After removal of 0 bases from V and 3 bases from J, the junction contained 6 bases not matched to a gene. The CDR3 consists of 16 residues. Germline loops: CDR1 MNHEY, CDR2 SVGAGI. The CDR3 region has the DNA TGTGCCAGCAGTTACTCATTGGACAGGGGTTTCTACGAGCAGTACTTC. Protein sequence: CASSYSLDRGFYEQYF.

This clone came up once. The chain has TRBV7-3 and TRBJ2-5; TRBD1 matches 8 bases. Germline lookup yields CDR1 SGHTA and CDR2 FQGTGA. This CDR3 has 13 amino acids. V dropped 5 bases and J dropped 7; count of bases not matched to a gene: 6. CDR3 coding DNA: TGTGCCAGCAGCCGGACAGGGTCCGGGACCCAGTACTTC. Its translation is CASSRTGSGTQYF.

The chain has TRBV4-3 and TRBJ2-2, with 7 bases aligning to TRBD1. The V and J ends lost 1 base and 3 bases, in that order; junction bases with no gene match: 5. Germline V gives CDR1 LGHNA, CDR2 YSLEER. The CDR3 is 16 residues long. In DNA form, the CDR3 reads TGCGCCAGCAGCCAAGCCCGGGACAGATACACCGGGGAGCTGTTTTTT. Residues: CASSQARDRYTGELFF.